The T cell receptor beta chain described here comes from a study of tumor-infiltrating lymphocytes in primary liver carcinoma. As for the study in general: Patients included men and women of 30 to 69 years. Staging of the tumors gave T1-T3 N0M0, with widths of about 4 to 10 cm.

The V end was cut by 3 bases, the J end by 4 bases, with 25 bases between. CDR1 MNHNY and CDR2 SVGAGI come from the germline V gene (reference sequence). The CDR3 covers 18 residues. Blood RNA came from unsorted whole blood; germline DNA was also extracted. Concerning this clonotype: This may be a read error, as it is one base from a much larger clone.

Total RNA amounting to approximately 460 ng was the source from which TCR beta cDNA was made with a constant-region primer. ARM-PCR was slightly modified, and three nested multiplex PCR rounds with it gave rise to the TCR beta libraries. In the first two PCR rounds, TRBV1-TRBV30 forward primers were paired with a C-beta reverse primer, and each round lasted around 10 cycles. MiXCR, applied by TCRdb to the multiplex PCR reads, yields one record per CDR3 protein. This sample has around 330,000 distinct CDR3 sequences, with about 60% found just once. Specimen: peripheral blood. This clonotype originated in a middle-aged man with primary liver carcinoma and hepatitis B virus infection. V gene TRBV6-6 combines with J gene TRBJ2-7; D possibly corresponds to TRBD2 (6 bases). The CDR3 sequence is CASSYGRASNGREYEQYF. The CDR3 bases are TGTGCCAGCAGTTATGGCAGGGCGTCTAACGGGAGAGAGTACGAGCAGTACTTC.